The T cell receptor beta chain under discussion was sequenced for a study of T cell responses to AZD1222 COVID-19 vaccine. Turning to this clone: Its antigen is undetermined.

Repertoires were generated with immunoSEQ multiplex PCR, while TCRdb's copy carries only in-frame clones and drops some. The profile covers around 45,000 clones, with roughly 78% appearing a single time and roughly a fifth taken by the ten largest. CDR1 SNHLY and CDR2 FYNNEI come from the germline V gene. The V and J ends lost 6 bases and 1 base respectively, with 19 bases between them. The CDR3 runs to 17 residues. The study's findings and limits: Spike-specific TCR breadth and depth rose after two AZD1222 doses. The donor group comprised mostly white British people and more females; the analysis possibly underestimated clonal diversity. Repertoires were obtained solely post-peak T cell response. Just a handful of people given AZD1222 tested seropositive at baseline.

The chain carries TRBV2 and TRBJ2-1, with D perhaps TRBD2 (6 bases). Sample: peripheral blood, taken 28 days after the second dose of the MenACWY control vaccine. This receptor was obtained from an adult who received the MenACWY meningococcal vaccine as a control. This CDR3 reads CASRLGTSPGSYNEQFF. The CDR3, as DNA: TGTGCCAGCAGGCTTGGGACTTCACCAGGGTCCTACAATGAGCAGTTCTTC.